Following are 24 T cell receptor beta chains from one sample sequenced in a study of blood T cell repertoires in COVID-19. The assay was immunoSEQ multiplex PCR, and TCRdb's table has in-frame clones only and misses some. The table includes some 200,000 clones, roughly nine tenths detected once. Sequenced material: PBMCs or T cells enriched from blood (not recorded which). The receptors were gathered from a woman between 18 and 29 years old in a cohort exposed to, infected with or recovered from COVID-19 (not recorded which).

For the CDR3, the DNA is TGTGCCACCAGTGAGGGGAGCCACACTGAAGCTTTCTTT. Protein product: CATSEGSHTEAFF. V is TRBV24-1 and J is TRBJ1-1; D unclear. V shed 4 bases and J shed 3 bases, with 8 bases lying between them. The CDR3 consists of 13 residues. Germline CDR1 KGHDR, CDR2 SFDVKD.

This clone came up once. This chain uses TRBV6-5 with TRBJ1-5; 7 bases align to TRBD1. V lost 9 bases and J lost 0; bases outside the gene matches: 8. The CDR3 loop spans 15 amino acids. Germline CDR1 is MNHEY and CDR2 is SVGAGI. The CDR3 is CASTGAGYSNQPQHF. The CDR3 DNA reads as TGTGCCAGTACAGGGGCGGGATATAGCAATCAGCCCCAGCATTTT.

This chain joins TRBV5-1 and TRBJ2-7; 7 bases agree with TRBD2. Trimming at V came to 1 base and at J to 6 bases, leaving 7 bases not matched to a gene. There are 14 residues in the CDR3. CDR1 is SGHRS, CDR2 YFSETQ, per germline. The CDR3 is CASSLMSGGLEQYF. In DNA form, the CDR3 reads TGCGCCAGCAGCTTGATGTCGGGAGGTCTCGAGCAGTACTTC. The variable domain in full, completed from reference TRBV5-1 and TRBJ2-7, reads KAGVTQTPRYLIKTRGQQVTLSCSPISGHRSVSWYQQTPGQGLQFLFEYFSETQRNKGNFPGRFSGRQFSNSRSEMNVSTLELGDSALYLCASSLMSGGLEQYFGPGTRLTVT.

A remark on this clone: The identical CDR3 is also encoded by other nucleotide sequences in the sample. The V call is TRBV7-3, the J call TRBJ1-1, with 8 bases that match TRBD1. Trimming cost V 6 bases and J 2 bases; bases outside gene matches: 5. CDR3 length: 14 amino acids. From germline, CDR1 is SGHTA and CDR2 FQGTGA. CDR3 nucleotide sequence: TGTGCCAGCAGTCCCGGACAGGGTAACACTGAAGCTTTCTTT. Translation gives CASSPGQGNTEAFF.

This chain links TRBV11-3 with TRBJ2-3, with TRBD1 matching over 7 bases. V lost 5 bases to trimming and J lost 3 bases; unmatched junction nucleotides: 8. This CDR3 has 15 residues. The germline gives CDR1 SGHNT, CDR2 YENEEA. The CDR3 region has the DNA TGTGCCAGCAGCCTCCGACAGGGTATAACAGATACGCAGTATTTT. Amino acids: CASSLRQGITDTQYF.

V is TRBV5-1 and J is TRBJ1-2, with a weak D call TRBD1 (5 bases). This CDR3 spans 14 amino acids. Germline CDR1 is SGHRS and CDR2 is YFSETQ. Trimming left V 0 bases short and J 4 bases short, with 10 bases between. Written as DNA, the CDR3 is TGCGCCAGCAGCTTGGAAGGGGAAAGCTATGGCTACACCTTC. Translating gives CASSLEGESYGYTF.

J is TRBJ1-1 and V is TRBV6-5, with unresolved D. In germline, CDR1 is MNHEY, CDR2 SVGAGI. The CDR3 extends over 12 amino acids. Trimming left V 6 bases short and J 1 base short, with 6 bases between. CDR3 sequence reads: CASRAWNTEAFF. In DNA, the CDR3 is TGTGCCAGCAGGGCCTGGAACACTGAAGCTTTCTTT.

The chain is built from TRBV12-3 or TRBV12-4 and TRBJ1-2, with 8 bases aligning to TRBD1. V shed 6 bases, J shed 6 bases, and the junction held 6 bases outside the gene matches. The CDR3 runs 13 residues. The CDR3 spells CASRMQGANGYTF. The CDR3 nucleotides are TGTGCCAGCAGGATGCAGGGGGCCAATGGCTACACCTTC.

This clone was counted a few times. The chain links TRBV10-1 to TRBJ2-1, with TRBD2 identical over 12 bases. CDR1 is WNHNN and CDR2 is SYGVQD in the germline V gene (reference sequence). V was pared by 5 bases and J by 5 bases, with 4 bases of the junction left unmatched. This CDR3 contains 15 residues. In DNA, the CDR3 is TGCGCCAGCAGTCCTTGGACTAGCGGGAACAATGAGCAGTTCTTC. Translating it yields CASSPWTSGNNEQFF.

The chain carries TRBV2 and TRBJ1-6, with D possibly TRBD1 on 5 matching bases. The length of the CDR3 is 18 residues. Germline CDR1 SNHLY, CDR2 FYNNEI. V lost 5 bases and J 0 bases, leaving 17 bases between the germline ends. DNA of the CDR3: TGTGCCAGCAGTTTGCCCACCTTCGACAGCTCCTATAATTCACCCCTCCACTTT. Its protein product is CASSLPTFDSSYNSPLHF.

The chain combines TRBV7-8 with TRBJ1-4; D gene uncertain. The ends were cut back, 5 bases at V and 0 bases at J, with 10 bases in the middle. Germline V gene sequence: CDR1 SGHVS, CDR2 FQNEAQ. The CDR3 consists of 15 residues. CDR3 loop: CASSPFFATNEKLFF. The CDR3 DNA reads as TGTGCCAGCAGCCCGTTCTTTGCAACTAATGAAAAACTGTTTTTT.

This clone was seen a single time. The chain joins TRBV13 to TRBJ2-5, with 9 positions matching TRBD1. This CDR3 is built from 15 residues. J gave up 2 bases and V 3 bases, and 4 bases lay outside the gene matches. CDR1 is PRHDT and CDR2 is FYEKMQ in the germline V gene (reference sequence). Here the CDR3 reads CASSLGQGPQETQYF. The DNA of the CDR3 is TGTGCCAGCAGCTTGGGACAGGGACCTCAAGAGACCCAGTACTTC.

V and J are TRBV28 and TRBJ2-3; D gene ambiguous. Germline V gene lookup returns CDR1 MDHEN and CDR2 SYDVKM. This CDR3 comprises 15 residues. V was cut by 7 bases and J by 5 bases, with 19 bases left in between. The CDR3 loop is CASTPNGVARDTQYF. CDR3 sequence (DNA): TGTGCCAGCACCCCTAATGGAGTAGCTCGAGATACGCAGTATTTT.

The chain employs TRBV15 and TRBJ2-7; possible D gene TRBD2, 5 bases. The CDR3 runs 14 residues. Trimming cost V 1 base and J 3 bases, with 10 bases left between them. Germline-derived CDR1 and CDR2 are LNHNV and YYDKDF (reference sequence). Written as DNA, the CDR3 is TGTGCCACCAGCAGAGCGGGGAAGATCTACGAGCAGTACTTC. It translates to CATSRAGKIYEQYF.

The CDR3 DNA follows: TGTGCCAGCAGCACCGGGGGCCTCCCAGGGGGCGAGCAGTACTTC. Its translation is CASSTGGLPGGEQYF. This chain joins TRBV13 and TRBJ2-7, with D possibly matching TRBD1 (7 bases). Germline-derived CDR1 and CDR2 are PRHDT and FYEKMQ (reference sequence). Trimming stripped 5 bases from V and 6 bases from J, with 20 bases between. CDR3 length: 15 residues.

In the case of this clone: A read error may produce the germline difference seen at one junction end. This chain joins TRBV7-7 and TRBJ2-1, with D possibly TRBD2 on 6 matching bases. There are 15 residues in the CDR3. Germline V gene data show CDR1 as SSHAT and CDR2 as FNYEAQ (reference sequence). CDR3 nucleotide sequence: TGTGCTAGCAGTCTGACTAGTAGCTCCTACAATGAGCAGTTCTTC. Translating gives CASSLTSSSYNEQFF.

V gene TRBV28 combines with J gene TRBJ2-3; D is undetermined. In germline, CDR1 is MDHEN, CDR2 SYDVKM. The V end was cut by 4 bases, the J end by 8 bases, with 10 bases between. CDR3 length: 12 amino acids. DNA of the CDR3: TGTGCCAGCAGTTCGGAGCATCGTACGCAGTATTTT. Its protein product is CASSSEHRTQYF.

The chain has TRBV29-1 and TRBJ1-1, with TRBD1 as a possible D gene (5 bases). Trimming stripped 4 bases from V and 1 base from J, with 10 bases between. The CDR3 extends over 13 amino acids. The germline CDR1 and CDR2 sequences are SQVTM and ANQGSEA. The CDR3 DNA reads TGCAGCGTTGCCGTTACAGGGAACACTGAAGCTTTCTTT. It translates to CSVAVTGNTEAFF.

CDR3 in DNA: TGCGCCAGCAGCTTGGGAGTAGGAGCTAACAATGAGCAGTTCTTC. It specifies CASSLGVGANNEQFF. The chain has TRBV5-1 and TRBJ2-1; unclear D gene. V shed 0 bases and J shed 5 bases, with 12 bases lying between them. This CDR3 has 15 residues. From germline, CDR1 is SGHRS and CDR2 YFSETQ.

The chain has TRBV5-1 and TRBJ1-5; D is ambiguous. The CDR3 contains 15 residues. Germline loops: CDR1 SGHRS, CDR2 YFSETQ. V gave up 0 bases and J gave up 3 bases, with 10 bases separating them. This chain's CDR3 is CASSLAPGSNQPQHF. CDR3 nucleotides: TGCGCCAGCAGCTTGGCCCCGGGTTCCAATCAGCCCCAGCATTTT.

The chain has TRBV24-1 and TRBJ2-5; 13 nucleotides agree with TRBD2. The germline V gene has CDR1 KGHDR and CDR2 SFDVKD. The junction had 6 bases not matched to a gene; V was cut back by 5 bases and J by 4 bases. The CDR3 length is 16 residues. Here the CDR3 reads CATSVGLAGERETQYF. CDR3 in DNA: TGTGCCACCAGTGTCGGACTAGCGGGAGAGCGAGAGACCCAGTACTTC.

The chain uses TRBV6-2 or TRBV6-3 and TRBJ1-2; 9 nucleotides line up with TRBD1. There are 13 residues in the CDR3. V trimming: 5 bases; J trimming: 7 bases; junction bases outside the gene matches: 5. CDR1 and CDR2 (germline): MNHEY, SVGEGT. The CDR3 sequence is CASSQGQGGGYTF. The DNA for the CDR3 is TGTGCCAGCAGTCAGGGACAGGGTGGTGGCTACACCTTC.

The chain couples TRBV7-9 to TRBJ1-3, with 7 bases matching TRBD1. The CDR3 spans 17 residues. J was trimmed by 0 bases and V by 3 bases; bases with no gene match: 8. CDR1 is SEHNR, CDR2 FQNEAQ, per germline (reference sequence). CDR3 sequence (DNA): TGTGCCAGCAGCTTGCAGGGGGGCCTCGTCTCTGGAAACACCATATATTTT. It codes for CASSLQGGLVSGNTIYF.

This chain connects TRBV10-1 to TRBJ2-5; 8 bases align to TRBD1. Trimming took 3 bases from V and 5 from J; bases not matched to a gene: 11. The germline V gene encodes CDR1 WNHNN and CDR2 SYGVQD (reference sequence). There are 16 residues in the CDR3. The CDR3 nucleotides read TGCGCCAGCAGTGACAGTGGCAGGGGGCTAGAGGAGACCCAGTACTTC. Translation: CASSDSGRGLEETQYF.